Listed here are 25 T cell receptor beta chains from one sample, sequenced in a study of blood T cell repertoires in COVID-19. The assay was immunoSEQ multiplex PCR, and TCRdb's table has in-frame clones only and misses some. The sample carries about 350,000 clones, around 87% recorded once. The sequencing sample was made of PBMCs or T cells enriched from blood (not recorded which). The receptors originated from a woman aged 30 to 39 who had recovered from COVID-19.

The chain combines TRBV7-2 with TRBJ2-2; D is ambiguous. The length of the CDR3 is 14 residues. Germline V lookup: CDR1 SGHTA, CDR2 FQGNSA. V was trimmed by 5 bases and J by 1 base, leaving 8 bases between them. Here the CDR3 reads CASSHSGNTGELFF. The CDR3 DNA is TGTGCCAGCAGCCACTCGGGGAACACCGGGGAGCTGTTTTTT.

The chain has TRBV15 and TRBJ2-1, with 12 nucleotides matching TRBD2. Germline assignment: CDR1 LNHNV and CDR2 YYDKDF (reference sequence). CDR3 length: 17 amino acids. V dropped 5 bases and J dropped 4; count of bases not matched to a gene: 9. Written as DNA, the CDR3 is TGTGCCACCAGCCGGCGTGGACTAGCGGGGAGATACAATGAGCAGTTCTTC. This gives the protein CATSRRGLAGRYNEQFF.

The genes are TRBV2 and TRBJ2-7; 7 bases match TRBD1. Trimming at V came to 8 bases and at J to 5 bases, leaving 18 bases not matched to a gene. The V gene's germline CDR1 is SNHLY and CDR2 FYNNEI. This CDR3 is 16 amino acids long. The CDR3 region has the DNA TGTGCCAGCGGGTACGACAGGGAAAGGACCCCCCACGAGCAGTACTTC. Amino acid sequence: CASGYDRERTPHEQYF.

The chain uses TRBV7-9 and TRBJ2-2; TRBD2 matches 9 bases. This CDR3 spans 16 amino acids. Germline CDR1 and CDR2: SEHNR and FQNEAQ (reference sequence). The J segment lost 7 bases and the V segment lost 0 bases, leaving 6 bases of the junction unmatched. CDR3 in amino acids: CASSLAAGGPHGELFF. The DNA for the CDR3 is TGTGCCAGCAGCTTAGCGGCGGGGGGGCCGCACGGGGAGCTGTTTTTT.

The chain links TRBV19 to TRBJ1-1, with D unresolved. The ends were cut back, 2 bases at V and 3 bases at J, with 16 bases in the middle. This CDR3 has 16 residues. The germline gives CDR1 LNHDA, CDR2 SQIVND (reference sequence). CDR3 protein: CASSITGSLLDTEAFF. Written as DNA, the CDR3 is TGTGCCAGTAGTATAACGGGATCCCTCCTGGACACTGAAGCTTTCTTT.

The count of this clone is one. V is TRBV25-1 and J is TRBJ2-3; no reliable D call. Trimming pared 4 bases from V and 2 bases from J, leaving 10 bases between. Germline V lookup: CDR1 MGHDK, CDR2 SYGVNS. This CDR3 spans 14 amino acids. CDR3 in amino acids: CASSGRFHTDTQYF. The CDR3 DNA sequence: TGTGCCAGCAGTGGTAGATTTCACACAGATACGCAGTATTTT. Looking up the rest from reference TRBV25-1 and TRBJ2-3 gives the full variable domain: EADIYQTPRYLVIGTGKKITLECSQTMGHDKMYWYQQDPGMELHLIHYSYGVNSTEKGDLSSESTVSRIRTEHFPLTLESARPSHTSQYLCASSGRFHTDTQYFGPGTRLTVL.

The rearrangement uses TRBV2 and TRBJ2-7; 7 bases align to TRBD1. From germline, CDR1 is SNHLY and CDR2 FYNNEI. This CDR3 comprises 12 residues. Trimming removed 7 bases from V and 4 bases from J; junction bases left unmatched: 4. The DNA for the CDR3 is TGTGCCAGCATGAGACAGGGATACGAGCAGTACTTC. Its protein product is CASMRQGYEQYF.

The chain carries TRBV24-1 and TRBJ2-7; TRBD1 matches at 9 bases. With 4 bases clipped from V and 5 bases from J, the junction kept 11 bases outside the gene matches. The CDR3 has 16 amino acids. Germline V CDR1 and CDR2: KGHDR, SFDVKD. CDR3 coding DNA: TGTGCCACCAGTGACACCTCCCACAGGGGGCTTAACGAGCAGTACTTC. Amino acids: CATSDTSHRGLNEQYF.

This chain connects TRBV5-1 to TRBJ2-5; possibly TRBD1 for D (5 bases). With 4 bases removed from V and 4 bases from J, the gap between germline ends came to 11 bases. The V gene's germline CDR1 is SGHRS and CDR2 YFSETQ. The CDR3 runs to 13 residues. The CDR3 nucleotides read TGCGCCAGCAGCCCTCAGGGATCAGAGACCCAGTACTTC. As protein: CASSPQGSETQYF.

The chain couples TRBV29-1 to TRBJ2-3; 10 bases fit TRBD1. V gave up 3 bases and J gave up 4 bases; unmatched junction bases: 4. Germline values: CDR1 SQVTM, CDR2 ANQGSEA. This CDR3 contains 14 residues. The CDR3 reads CSVDMDRGADTQYF. The CDR3 region has the DNA TGCAGCGTTGACATGGACAGGGGGGCAGATACGCAGTATTTT.

The rearrangement joins TRBV7-8 to TRBJ2-6; D remains ambiguous. In germline, CDR1 is SGHVS, CDR2 FQNEAQ. CDR3 length equals 14 residues. The V gene lost 6 bases and the J gene lost 0 bases, with 6 bases spanning the gap. This chain's CDR3 is CASRTGSGANVLTF. The CDR3 DNA follows: TGTGCCAGCAGAACTGGCTCTGGGGCCAACGTCCTGACTTTC. Looking up the rest from reference TRBV7-8 and TRBJ2-6 gives the full variable domain: GAGVSQSPRYKVAKRGQDVALRCDPISGHVSLFWYQQALGQGPEFLTYFQNEAQLDKSGLPSDRFFAERPEGSVSTLKIQRTQQEDSAVYLCASRTGSGANVLTFGAGSRLTVL.

This clone showed up just a few times. The V gene is TRBV30, the J gene TRBJ1-4; TRBD1 matches at 9 bases. The CDR3 length is 14 residues. V was pared by 0 bases and J by 8 bases, with 4 bases of the junction left unmatched. Germline lookup yields CDR1 GTSNPN and CDR2 SVGIG (reference sequence). The CDR3 region is CAWSVGTGYEKLFF. CDR3 in DNA: TGTGCCTGGAGTGTAGGGACAGGGTACGAAAAACTGTTTTTT. The whole variable domain, filled in from reference TRBV30 and TRBJ1-4, reads SQTIHQWPATLVQPVGSPLSLECTVEGTSNPNLYWYRQAAGRGLQLLFYSVGIGQISSEVPQNLSASRPQDRQFILSSKKLLLSDSGFYLCAWSVGTGYEKLFFGSGTQLSVL.

This clone was seen a single time. The chain combines TRBV12-3 or TRBV12-4 with TRBJ2-5; D gene ambiguous. CDR3 length: 13 amino acids. The V end was cut by 1 base, the J end by 7 bases, with 10 bases between. The CDR3 DNA reads as TGTGCCAGCAGTTTAGGCTACCGTGCGACCCAGTACTTC. It codes for CASSLGYRATQYF.

The chain has TRBV18 and TRBJ1-2; 10 nucleotides align to TRBD1. J lost 7 bases, V lost 6 bases, and 26 bases had no gene match. CDR1 and CDR2 from the germline V gene are KGHSH and LQKENI. The CDR3 has 20 amino acids. CDR3 bases: TGTGCCAGCTCGGTGGGAGGATCCGGGACAGGGGCACCCTTACCCAGTGGCTACACCTTC. Its protein product is CASSVGGSGTGAPLPSGYTF.

This chain's CDR3 is CASSLRDRTNGYTF. The CDR3 region has the DNA TGTGCCAGCAGCCTGAGAGACAGAACAAATGGCTACACCTTC. The rearrangement uses TRBV5-4 and TRBJ1-2; D perhaps matches TRBD1 (5 bases). The germline CDR1 and CDR2 sequences are SGHNT and YYREEE (reference sequence). Between the trimmed V and J ends, which lost 4 bases and 6 bases, there was a span of 16 bases. The CDR3 loop spans 14 amino acids. Together with reference TRBV5-4 and TRBJ1-2, the CDR3 gives the full variable domain: ETGVTQSPTHLIKTRGQQVTLRCSSQSGHNTVSWYQQALGQGPQFIFQYYREEENGRGNFPPRFSGLQFPNYSSELNVNALELDDSALYLCASSLRDRTNGYTFGSGTRLTVV.

This chain joins TRBV21-1 and TRBJ2-7; the D call of TRBD1 is as the table states it, not checked on the DNA. TRBV21-1 is given as a pseudogene. This CDR3 is built from 15 residues. The CDR3 DNA sequence: TGTGCCAGCAGCGAGAGACAAAAAGGAATACACGAGCAGTACTTC. Protein: CASSERQKGIHEQYF.

The chain carries TRBV28 and TRBJ2-7, with D maybe TRBD1 (6 bases). CDR3 length equals 15 residues. Per germline, CDR1 MDHEN and CDR2 SYDVKM. V lost 3 bases to trimming and J lost 5 bases, with 17 bases between them. CDR3 bases: TGTGCCAGCAGTTTGAATTCGATGGGGGCCCACGAGCAGTACTTC. This translates into CASSLNSMGAHEQYF.

CDR3 amino acids: CASKAGANTGELFF. CDR3 in DNA: TGTGCCAGCAAGGCGGGGGCGAACACCGGGGAGCTGTTTTTT. J is TRBJ2-2 and V is TRBV10-3; 7 nucleotides match TRBD2. This CDR3 spans 14 amino acids. Germline loops: CDR1 ENHRY, CDR2 SYGVKD. The V and J ends lost 10 bases and 0 bases, in that order; junction bases with no gene match: 5.

This clone showed up just once. The rearrangement uses TRBV20-1 and TRBJ2-5; 7 bases fit TRBD2. Germline assignment: CDR1 DFQATT and CDR2 SNEGSKA (reference sequence). The CDR3 contains 13 residues. Germline trimming cut 3 bases from V and 2 bases from J; bases unmatched to any gene: 3. The CDR3 coding sequence is TGCAGTGCTAGTGGGCGGGGGCAAGAGACCCAGTACTTC. Its protein is CSASGRGQETQYF.

The rearrangement links TRBV5-4 to TRBJ1-3; D is possibly TRBD1 (5 bases). This CDR3 has 15 residues. Deletions cut 2 bases from V and 0 bases from J, with 9 bases between. Per the germline V gene, CDR1 is SGHNT and CDR2 is YYREEE (reference sequence). The CDR3 is CASSFGGASGNTIYF. CDR3 in DNA: TGTGCCAGCAGCTTTGGCGGGGCCTCTGGAAACACCATATATTTT.

The rearrangement joins TRBV5-4 to TRBJ1-2; D is unresolved. The CDR3 sequence is 14 residues long. CDR1 is SGHNT, CDR2 YYREEE, per germline (reference sequence). V was clipped by 4 bases and J by 4 bases, with 14 bases between them. CDR3 sequence reads: CASSEQMDRYGYTF. The CDR3 region has the DNA TGTGCCAGCAGCGAACAGATGGATCGCTATGGCTACACCTTC.

This rearrangement joins TRBV5-3 to TRBJ2-7, with D possibly matching TRBD1 (5 bases). TRBV5-3 is an ORF; its function is uncertain. This CDR3 has 14 residues. V dropped 3 bases and J dropped 5 bases, with 15 bases sitting between them. In DNA form, the CDR3 reads TGTGCCAGAAGCTCAAGACAGATCCTCCACGAGCAGTACTTC. It is translated as CARSSRQILHEQYF.

This rearrangement joins TRBV7-8 to TRBJ2-7, with D possibly being TRBD2 (5 bases). Germline V gene lookup returns CDR1 SGHVS and CDR2 FQNEAQ. CDR3 length: 14 residues. Trimming removed 3 bases from V and 5 bases from J, with 14 bases in between. The CDR3 reads CASSLDSPRHEQYF. As DNA, the CDR3 is TGTGCCAGCAGCTTGGACTCGCCTCGACACGAGCAGTACTTC.

V usage is TRBV2 and J usage is TRBJ1-2; D is undetermined. There are 15 residues in the CDR3. The V and J ends lost 3 bases and 2 bases respectively, with 13 bases between them. The germline V gene encodes CDR1 SNHLY and CDR2 FYNNEI. This CDR3 is CASSDGTGGNYGYTF. The CDR3 DNA follows: TGTGCCAGCAGTGATGGTACGGGAGGGAACTATGGCTACACCTTC.

Remarks on this clone: The sample carries other DNA sequences with the same CDR3. J is TRBJ1-1 and V is TRBV6-4; D possibly corresponds to TRBD1 (6 bases). This CDR3 has 13 residues. With 3 bases removed from V and 4 bases from J, the gap between germline ends came to 9 bases. Per the germline V gene, CDR1 is MRHNA and CDR2 is SNTAGT. The DNA for the CDR3 is TGTGCCAGCAGTGAGGGCAGGGGCACTGAAGCTTTCTTT. Its protein is CASSEGRGTEAFF.